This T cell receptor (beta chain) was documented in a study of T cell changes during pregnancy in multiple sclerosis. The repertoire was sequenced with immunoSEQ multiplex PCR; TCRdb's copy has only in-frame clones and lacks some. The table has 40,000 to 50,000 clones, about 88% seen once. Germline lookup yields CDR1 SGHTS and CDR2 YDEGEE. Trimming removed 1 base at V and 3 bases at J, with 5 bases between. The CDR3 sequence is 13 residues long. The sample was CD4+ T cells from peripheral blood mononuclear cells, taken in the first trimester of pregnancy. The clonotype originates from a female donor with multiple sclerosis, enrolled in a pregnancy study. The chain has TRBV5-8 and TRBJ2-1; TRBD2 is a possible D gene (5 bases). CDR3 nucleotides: TGTGCCAGCAGCTTGACTAGCTACAATGAGCAGTTCTTC. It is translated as CASSLTSYNEQFF.